This T cell receptor (beta chain) was captured in a study of cytomegalovirus exposure and HLA in healthy donors. With regard to this clone: Its target is unknown.

Primers included in the PCR were 60 Vbeta and 13 Jbeta primers. Measured with immunoSEQ multiplex PCR; TCRdb has only the in-frame clones, and not every one. The table shows around 120,000 clones, with about 80% occurring only once. The CDR3 contains 12 residues. The V gene lost 5 bases and the J gene lost 6 bases, with 8 bases spanning the gap. Germline V gives CDR1 MDHEN, CDR2 SYDVKM. Findings and limits, study-wide: Roughly uniform depth of sequencing across donors was assumed in presence/absence analyses.

Sequencing was done on a sample of PBMCs. V is TRBV28 and J is TRBJ2-1; D remains unclear. The TCR comes from a man aged 18-30 years in good health and CMV-seronegative. DNA of the CDR3: TGTGCCAGCAGTCTTACGCGCAATGAGCAGTTCTTC. Translating gives CASSLTRNEQFF.